These 25 T cell receptor beta chains were sequenced from one sample in a study of control samples from healthy donors and cancer patients. TCRdb's table, derived via immunoSEQ multiplex PCR, lists solely in-frame clones and lacks some. The table records some 220,000 clones, roughly 94% of them present only once. Sequencing was performed on blood. The receptors shown here come from a man aged 50 to 59 in good health.

This clone is a singleton in its sample. This chain uses TRBV19 with TRBJ1-2, with D possibly matching TRBD1 (6 bases). The V gene lost 7 bases and the J gene lost 8 bases, with 14 bases spanning the gap. CDR1 and CDR2 from the germline V gene are LNHDA and SQIVND (reference sequence). The CDR3 contains 12 residues. The CDR3 DNA reads as TGTGCCAGTATTAAACAGGGATACGGCTACACCTTC. The encoded protein is CASIKQGYGYTF.

The rearrangement links TRBV6-1 to TRBJ1-2; no definite D call. The V and J ends lost 1 base and 8 bases respectively, with 17 bases between them. Germline-derived CDR1 and CDR2 are MNHNS and SASEGT. This CDR3 has 15 amino acids. The CDR3 DNA sequence: TGTGCCAGCAGTGAAGGCCCCTCCCCCCTCGGAGGCTACACCTTC. This translates into CASSEGPSPLGGYTF.

The rearrangement links TRBV20-1 to TRBJ2-6; D gene ambiguous. There are 14 residues in the CDR3. CDR1 and CDR2 from the germline V gene are DFQATT and SNEGSKA (reference sequence). The V end lost 3 bases, the J end lost 3 bases, and 9 bases lay between the germline ends. This chain's CDR3 is CSASPAGGANVLTF. The CDR3 nucleotides read TGCAGTGCTAGTCCGGCCGGTGGGGCCAACGTCCTGACTTTC.

This chain links TRBV10-3 with TRBJ1-5; 7 bases fit TRBD1. Germline assignment: CDR1 ENHRY and CDR2 SYGVKD. The CDR3 has 13 amino acids. V trimming: 6 bases; J trimming: 2 bases; junction bases outside the gene matches: 1. CDR3 protein: CAISGQGNQPQHF. The CDR3 bases are TGTGCCATCAGCGGACAGGGCAATCAGCCCCAGCATTTT.

This chain joins TRBV25-1 and TRBJ2-1, with TRBD1 as a possible D gene (6 bases). This CDR3 is 13 amino acids long. The germline gives CDR1 MGHDK, CDR2 SYGVNS. The germline V and J ends were trimmed by 7 bases and 3 bases, with 10 bases remaining between them. CDR3 nucleotide sequence: TGTGCCAGCACTCCGGACAGCTACAATGAGCAGTTCTTC. Protein product: CASTPDSYNEQFF.

The rearrangement joins TRBV9 to TRBJ2-3; D not resolved. The CDR3 runs 13 residues. Germline CDR1 reads SGDLS; CDR2 reads YYNGEE. V was pared by 0 bases and J by 7 bases, with 9 bases between. In nucleotides, the CDR3 is TGTGCCAGCAGCGTAGATGGTTGGAATACGCAGTATTTT. It codes for CASSVDGWNTQYF.

The chain employs TRBV19 and TRBJ1-1, with unresolved D. V lost 4 bases and J lost 0, with 6 bases in between. The CDR3 totals 13 residues. CDR1 is LNHDA, CDR2 SQIVND, per germline (reference sequence). As DNA, the CDR3 is TGTGCCAGTAGTACACAGATGAACACTGAAGCTTTCTTT. Translating it yields CASSTQMNTEAFF.

The DNA for the CDR3 is TGTGCCAGCTCAGAACAGGGGGCTGGCACTGAAGCTTTCTTT. Encoded protein: CASSEQGAGTEAFF. The chain combines TRBV18 with TRBJ1-1; 9 bases are shared with TRBD1. The germline gives CDR1 KGHSH, CDR2 LQKENI. The CDR3 is 14 amino acids. The V gene end was trimmed by 5 bases and the J gene end by 4 bases; junction bases not matched to a gene: 5. The whole variable domain, filled in from reference TRBV18 and TRBJ1-1, reads NAGVMQNPRHLVRRRGQEARLRCSPMKGHSHVYWYRQLPEEGLKFMVYLQKENIIDESGMPKERFSAEFPKEGPSILRIQQVVRGDSAAYFCASSEQGAGTEAFFGQGTRLTVV.

The J gene is TRBJ2-3, the V gene TRBV5-5; no definite D call. The CDR3 is made up of 13 amino acids. Germline V CDR1 and CDR2: SGHKS, YYEKEE (reference sequence). Trimming stripped 7 bases from V and 3 bases from J, with 12 bases between. CDR3 bases: TGTGCCAGCTTTCGTATGGGGACAGATACGCAGTATTTT. It specifies CASFRMGTDTQYF.

The chain employs TRBV6-5 and TRBJ1-2; 9 bases agree with TRBD1. Trimming removed 7 bases from V and 7 bases from J; junction bases left unmatched: 13. The germline V gene has CDR1 MNHEY and CDR2 SVGAGI. The CDR3 is 15 amino acids. The CDR3 loop reads CASTRTGVISSGYTF. CDR3 coding DNA: TGTGCCAGCACCAGGACAGGGGTAATTAGTTCTGGCTACACCTTC.

The chain uses TRBV7-2 and TRBJ2-7, with 9 bases aligning to TRBD2. V lost 5 bases and J lost 7; bases outside the gene matches: 18. The CDR3 spans 17 residues. Per the germline V gene, CDR1 is SGHTA and CDR2 is FQGNSA. The CDR3 loop is CASSPTGAGGPVGEQYF. CDR3 bases: TGTGCCAGCAGCCCGACGGGCGCGGGGGGGCCAGTTGGGGAGCAGTACTTC.

As regards this clone: Additional DNA sequences in this sample encode the identical CDR3. The V call is TRBV5-1, the J call TRBJ2-1; no firm D call. Germline CDR1 and CDR2: SGHRS and YFSETQ. This CDR3 is 15 amino acids long. V lost 0 bases and J 0 bases, leaving 7 bases between the germline ends. CDR3 nucleotide sequence: TGCGCCAGCAGCTTGGCGGTGAGCTCCTACAATGAGCAGTTCTTC. It specifies CASSLAVSSYNEQFF.

V is TRBV30 and J is TRBJ2-5; 10 positions match TRBD2. V gave up 4 bases and J gave up 4 bases; unmatched junction bases: 6. The germline CDR1 and CDR2 sequences are GTSNPN and SVGIG (reference sequence). CDR3 size: 14 residues. CDR3 protein: CAWKASGGLETQYF. The DNA of the CDR3 is TGTGCCTGGAAAGCTAGCGGGGGTTTAGAGACCCAGTACTTC. Together with reference TRBV30 and TRBJ2-5, the CDR3 gives the full variable domain: SQTIHQWPATLVQPVGSPLSLECTVEGTSNPNLYWYRQAAGRGLQLLFYSVGIGQISSEVPQNLSASRPQDRQFILSSKKLLLSDSGFYLCAWKASGGLETQYFGPGTRLLVL.

This clone appeared once. This chain connects TRBV2 to TRBJ1-6, with 7 bases aligning to TRBD1. The germline CDR1 and CDR2 sequences are SNHLY and FYNNEI. The junction had 6 bases not matched to a gene; V was cut back by 2 bases and J by 11 bases. The CDR3 has 14 residues. Here the CDR3 reads CASSETGDYPPLHF. The CDR3 DNA reads as TGTGCCAGCAGTGAAACAGGGGATTATCCACCCCTCCACTTT.

The chain has TRBV9 and TRBJ2-5; possible D gene TRBD1, 6 bases. Trimming shortened V by 4 bases and J by 5 bases, and 12 bases separated the two germline ends. CDR1 is SGDLS, CDR2 YYNGEE, per germline. CDR3 length equals 13 residues. CDR3 bases: TGTGCCAGCAGCCCAACAGGGCTGGAGACCCAGTACTTC. Translated, it gives CASSPTGLETQYF.

This sequence joins TRBV19 and TRBJ2-6; a possible D gene is TRBD1 (5 bases). CDR1 LNHDA and CDR2 SQIVND come from the germline V gene (reference sequence). Trimming left V 3 bases short and J 0 bases short, with 12 bases between. This CDR3 has 17 amino acids. CDR3 in amino acids: CASSIWQGDSGANVLTF. DNA of the CDR3: TGTGCCAGTAGTATCTGGCAGGGTGACTCTGGGGCCAACGTCCTGACTTTC.

This sequence joins TRBV5-1 and TRBJ1-2, with a possible D match to TRBD1 (6 bases). V was clipped by 4 bases and J by 0 bases, with 10 bases between them. This CDR3 spans 14 amino acids. CDR1 and CDR2 from the germline V gene are SGHRS and YFSETQ. The CDR3: CASSLTGTNYGYTF. DNA for the CDR3: TGCGCCAGCAGCCTCACAGGGACTAACTATGGCTACACCTTC.

V gene TRBV18 combines with J gene TRBJ2-3; no definite D call. CDR3 length: 14 amino acids. Germline lookup yields CDR1 KGHSH and CDR2 LQKENI. V was cut by 2 bases and J by 2 bases, with 8 bases left in between. The CDR3 loop is CASSPTSFTDTQYF. The CDR3 DNA reads TGTGCCAGCTCACCAACCAGCTTCACAGATACGCAGTATTTT.

The CDR3, as DNA: TGTGCCACCATAAGATCAGGGAATTATCAGCCCCAGCATTTT. Amino acid sequence: CATIRSGNYQPQHF. This chain links TRBV28 with TRBJ1-5, with a weak D call TRBD1 (5 bases). Trimming shortened V by 10 bases and J by 5 bases, and 18 bases separated the two germline ends. Germline V gene sequence: CDR1 MDHEN, CDR2 SYDVKM. This CDR3 region has 14 residues.

The chain links TRBV7-2 to TRBJ1-2; 11 positions agree with TRBD1. The V segment lost 5 bases and the J segment 4 bases; nucleotides outside the gene matches: 6. Germline V gene sequence: CDR1 SGHTA, CDR2 FQGNSA. The CDR3 length is 15 residues. In nucleotides, the CDR3 is TGTGCCAGCAGCATCGGACAGGGGGCTCCCTATGGCTACACCTTC. The encoded protein is CASSIGQGAPYGYTF.

The chain combines TRBV9 with TRBJ2-7, with 9 bases identical to TRBD1. Per germline, CDR1 SGDLS and CDR2 YYNGEE. Trimming at V came to 0 bases and at J to 5 bases, leaving 6 bases not matched to a gene. This CDR3 spans 15 amino acids. Written as DNA, the CDR3 is TGTGCCAGCAGCGTAGCAGGGACAGGGTACCACGAGCAGTACTTC. It translates to CASSVAGTGYHEQYF.

This chain uses TRBV29-1 with TRBJ2-3; TRBD2 matches at 10 bases. The CDR3 has 13 amino acids. Losses at the gene ends were 7 bases for V and 3 bases for J; bases not matched to a gene: 4. CDR1 SQVTM and CDR2 ANQGSEA come from the germline V gene. CDR3 amino acids: CSGSGGPTDTQYF. The CDR3 nucleotides read TGCAGCGGTAGCGGGGGGCCGACAGATACGCAGTATTTT.

V is TRBV5-4 and J is TRBJ1-2; possible D gene TRBD1, 5 bases. The germline V gene encodes CDR1 SGHNT and CDR2 YYREEE (reference sequence). Trimming removed 2 bases at V and 7 bases at J, with 18 bases between. The CDR3 covers 15 residues. CDR3 residues: CASSFGQGLQPGYTF. CDR3 sequence (DNA): TGTGCCAGCAGCTTCGGGCAGGGTCTCCAACCTGGCTACACCTTC.

The genes are TRBV18 and TRBJ1-1; 8 bases align to TRBD1. CDR1 is KGHSH, CDR2 LQKENI, per germline. The CDR3 runs 16 residues. J lost 6 bases, V lost 6 bases, and 15 bases had no gene match. This CDR3 is CASSQLDRASLPEAFF. The CDR3 nucleotides read TGTGCCAGCTCGCAGCTGGACAGGGCCAGTCTTCCTGAAGCTTTCTTT.

This chain links TRBV9 with TRBJ1-3; 9 nucleotides agree with TRBD1. This CDR3 has 16 amino acids. The ends lost 0 bases at V and 4 bases at J; junction bases unmatched: 5. Germline V gene lookup returns CDR1 SGDLS and CDR2 YYNGEE. CDR3 nucleotide sequence: TGTGCCAGCAGCGTAGAGTTACAGGGGGCAGGAAACACCATATATTTT. It encodes CASSVELQGAGNTIYF.